The present T cell receptor (beta chain) was sequenced within a study of molecular identifiers for immune sequencing clone quantification. On the study more broadly: In the replicates, RNA derived from around 20,000 or 99,000 naive CD8 cells was divided into five parts, and four were sequenced.

It was with previously described methods and listed TCR primers that bulk TCR libraries were made. MiXCR was run by TCRdb on the PCR reads, yielding one entry per CDR3 protein. The sample includes 70,000 to 95,000 distinct CDR3 sequences, 15% to 20% of them seen just once. The naive CD8 libraries originated from between roughly 19,000 and 1,100,000 sorted cells and drew on 10%, 30% or 50% RNA. In the sort, naive CD8 T cells were defined as CD8+CD4-CCR7+CD45RA+. This clonotype appeared many times. In germline, CDR1 is MNHNY, CDR2 SVGAGI (reference sequence). This CDR3 contains 14 residues. The germline V and J ends were trimmed by 2 bases and 2 bases, with 7 bases remaining between them.

Sequences were obtained from naive CD8+ T cells from blood, with Jurkat cell RNA spiked in. Subset indicated: FACS-sorted CD8+CD4-CCR7+CD45RA+ naive T cells. This chain uses TRBV6-6 with TRBJ2-4; possible D gene TRBD1, 6 bases. This receptor was identified in a human donor in good health. Some libraries in this study had Jurkat cell RNA spiked in. CDR3 protein: CASSYRGSKNIQYF. The CDR3 nucleotides are TGTGCCAGCAGTTACAGGGGGTCCAAAAACATTCAGTACTTC.